Presented here are 8 T cell receptor beta chains from one specimen sequenced in a study of cytomegalovirus exposure and HLA in healthy donors. The PCR made use of 60 Vbeta and 13 Jbeta primers. The data were produced by immunoSEQ multiplex PCR, yet TCRdb's version contains in-frame clones alone and is incomplete. The sample yields fewer than 200,000 clones, roughly 80% seen once. The specimen was PBMCs. The receptors originated from a human donor in good health.

This chain connects TRBV7-2 to TRBJ2-2; TRBD2 is a possible D gene (6 bases). Between the trimmed V and J ends, which lost 1 base and 3 bases, there was a span of 12 bases. The CDR3 has 16 residues. Per germline, CDR1 SGHTA and CDR2 FQGNSA. CDR3: CASSLGWGVYTGELFF. The CDR3, as DNA: TGTGCCAGCAGCTTAGGGTGGGGGGTTTACACCGGGGAGCTGTTTTTT.

The genes are TRBV12-5 and TRBJ1-1, with D possibly matching TRBD1 (5 bases). V lost 4 bases and J lost 6, with 18 bases in between. CDR1 is LGHNT and CDR2 is FRNRAP in the germline V gene. The CDR3 loop spans 15 amino acids. CDR3 sequence: CASGWDMWGGSEAFF. The DNA for the CDR3 is TGTGCTAGTGGTTGGGATATGTGGGGCGGCTCTGAAGCTTTCTTT.

The table lists this clone with a count of one. The gene calls are TRBV18 and TRBJ2-2; possible D gene TRBD2, 6 bases. V was trimmed by 5 bases and J by 6 bases, leaving 13 bases between them. Germline V gives CDR1 KGHSH, CDR2 LQKENI. This CDR3 spans 14 amino acids. In nucleotides, the CDR3 is TGTGCCAGCTCAGAGGACGGGAGAGCCGGGGAGCTGTTTTTT. This encodes CASSEDGRAGELFF.

V usage is TRBV7-2 and J usage is TRBJ2-3, with TRBD2 identical over 8 bases. Trimming removed 3 bases from V and 2 bases from J; junction bases left unmatched: 7. The CDR3 is 16 residues long. Germline V gene lookup returns CDR1 SGHTA and CDR2 FQGNSA. For the CDR3, the DNA is TGTGCCAGCAGCTTTGGAGCGGGGGCCGACACAGATACGCAGTATTTT. Translation: CASSFGAGADTDTQYF.

This clone was seen a single time. The chain uses TRBV21-1 and TRBJ2-2; the D call TRBD2 from the table was never checked on the DNA. TRBV21-1 is labeled a pseudogene. This CDR3 is built from 17 residues. The CDR3 sequence: CASSPPHLSVRTGELFF. The CDR3 nucleotides read TGTGCCAGCAGCCCCCCCCACCTATCAGTGCGGACCGGGGAGCTGTTTTTT.

This sequence joins TRBV13 and TRBJ2-5; D remains unclear. The germline V and J ends were trimmed by 4 bases and 0 bases, with 9 bases remaining between them. The CDR3 has 14 amino acids. Germline-derived CDR1 and CDR2 are PRHDT and FYEKMQ (reference sequence). The chain's CDR3 is CASSSRVDQETQYF. The DNA of the CDR3 is TGTGCCAGCAGCTCTCGGGTCGACCAAGAGACCCAGTACTTC.

J is TRBJ2-5 and V is TRBV5-6, with 10 bases matching TRBD2. J gave up 5 bases and V 4 bases, and 2 bases lay outside the gene matches. The CDR3 consists of 13 residues. Germline CDR1 is SGHDT and CDR2 is YYEEEE. In nucleotides, the CDR3 is TGTGCCAGCAGCGCGGGACTAGCGGAGACCCAGTACTTC. Encoded protein: CASSAGLAETQYF.

The chain carries TRBV18 and TRBJ1-2; D is undetermined. Between the trimmed V and J ends, which lost 4 bases and 2 bases, there was a span of 14 bases. The CDR3 has 15 amino acids. Germline V lookup: CDR1 KGHSH, CDR2 LQKENI. The CDR3 bases are TGTGCCAGCTCACGTTCTATGACGGAGAACTATGGCTACACCTTC. Translating gives CASSRSMTENYGYTF.